The entry below gives a single T cell receptor beta chain sequence along with its context. By its share of the sample, this clonotype is medium-sized (0.01 to 0.1%). The clone's antigen remains unknown. Per-base quality was not reported, and no clone a single base away is much larger than it. The data were obtained in a study of tumor and adjacent non-tumor tissue in lung cancer (dated by TCRdb to 2016 to 2019). For the wider study: Patients with adenocarcinoma (approximately 13), squamous cell carcinoma (2) and small cell lung cancer (1) were included in the cohort. Ages among the approximately 15 patients ranged from about 30 to 85 years, there were roughly ten men and 5 women, and disease was at TNM stage I to III. The study compared bulk TCRbeta repertoires from lung tumor tissue and matched distant non-tumor lung tissue of about 16 lung cancer patients. Sequencing generated a total of 120 million or so productive TCRbeta reads, averaging around 4.2 million reads per sample. A few dozen paired specimens, one tumor and one normal lung sample per patient, were profiled by TCRbeta CDR3 sequencing. Broad study findings and their caveats: Younger patients had significantly higher TCR diversity, and higher tumor TCR diversity was associated with shorter overall and disease-free survival. The sequencing platform is not named in the methods, and unique molecular identifiers are not mentioned. Tumor tissue showed significantly greater TCR diversity (inverse Simpson) than normal lung tissue (around 450 vs 150, P = 0.0075, Mann-Whitney U test). A significantly larger cumulative share of the repertoire was made up by the top 100 clones in normal lung than in tumor tissue. Only about 15 patients were in the cohort, and the authors stated that larger samples and more detailed clinical data are needed. Because peripheral blood was not sequenced, the blood TCRbeta repertoires of the lung cancer patients in the study went unexamined.

Bulk unsorted tissue served as the source for RNA extraction, and RNA quality was assessed using a NanoDrop ND-1000 and an Agilent 2100. Donors were newly diagnosed lung cancer patients admitted for thoracic surgery in China between August and November 2014, without prior chemotherapy. Patients with previous radiotherapy or chemotherapy, or with another concurrent cancer, were excluded from the study. Surgical tissue pieces of about 1-2.3 cm3 were preserved in RNAlater solution and stored at -80 °C until use. Based on the germline V gene (reference sequence), the CDR1 and CDR2 sequences are MNHNY and SVGAGI. The CDR3 numbers 13 residues from cysteine through phenylalanine. Only CDR3 DNA remains: 39 bases, in frame from the first base. Cut back by 0 bases and 5 bases, the V and J ends lie 8 bases apart. The library was obtained by multiplex PCR. The listed sequencing device is Illumina HiSeq 2500. Following protocols modified from ARM-PCR, the researchers constructed TCRbeta libraries through three rounds of nested PCR with primers (Table S4). Before sequencing, PCR products of 200-500 bp were cut from the gel and purified using the QIAquick gel extraction kit. The study's processing was this. Reads were cleaned using Trimmomatic, were merged into complete CDR3 sequences using FLASH, and were assigned to V(D)J germline segments using MiTCR. Clonal diversity was calculated as the inverse Simpson's index using VDJtools. In-frame sequences without a premature stop codon were defined as productive reads. TCRdb reprocessed the public reads (quality trimming at Q25 with fastp, clone calling with MiXCR) and kept in-frame beta chains. Duplicate CDR3 protein sequences are folded into a single record with the most common DNA and genes. These V and J calls are TCRdb output, not the study's own analysis. The sample profile shows some 78,000 distinct CDR3 sequences; around 86% of them were found once. The ten biggest clones cover 13% of the sample.

The sample comprised lung tumor tissue. The chain is encoded by TRBV6-6 joined to TRBJ2-7, with the D gene too uncertain to name. This receptor was taken from a woman between 50 and 59 years old with non-small cell lung cancer. The nucleotide sequence is given as TGTGCCAGCAGTTACTCGCCTTGGAACGAGCAGTACTTC. This is translated as CASSYSPWNEQYF.